Listed below are T cell receptor beta chains from one sample, sequenced in a study of T-cell reconstitution after alpha-beta-depleted transplantation in children. TCRdb itself ran the PCR reads through MiXCR, one entry per CDR3 protein. The sample records hundreds of thousands of distinct CDR3 sequences, 23% being singletons. Material: PBMCs, mostly from graft donor cells, obtained 360 days after TCRalphabeta/CD19-depleted stem cell transplant. These receptor sequences come from a boy under three years old who had a stem cell transplant for acute myeloid leukemia, so the T cells may come from the graft donor. CDR3s include the opening cysteine and the closing phenylalanine or tryptophan. The D gene is left open where the match is weak. Clone size is given for some rows only: seen once, a few or many times, or a class if the clone is expanded.

j_call clone_size v_call d_call cdr3_aa cdr3_nt
TRBJ1-3 few TRBV6-1 TRBD1 CASAQGAGNTIYF TGTGCCAGCGCCCAGGGGGCTGGAAACACCATATATTTT
TRBJ1-6 many TRBV4-3 . CASSHKNNSPLHF TGCGCCAGCAGCCATAAAAATAATTCACCCCTCCACTTT
TRBJ2-3 few TRBV12-3/TRBV12-4 TRBD2 CASSMAGTSGTDTQYF TGTGCCAGCAGCATGGCCGGGACTAGCGGCACAGATACGCAGTATTTT
TRBJ1-4 many TRBV6-1 TRBD1 CASSIQGARVEKLFF TGTGCCAGCAGTATCCAGGGGGCGAGGGTGGAAAAACTGTTTTTT
TRBJ2-6 . TRBV7-2 . CASSPHRLSSGANVLTF TGTGCCAGCAGCCCCCATAGATTAAGCTCTGGGGCCAACGTCCTGACTTTC
TRBJ1-2 . TRBV7-2 . CASSLDGINYGYTF TGTGCCAGCAGCTTAGACGGCATCAACTATGGCTACACCTTC
TRBJ2-1 few TRBV5-1 . CASSLGEGNNEQFF TGCGCCAGCAGCCTGGGCGAGGGAAACAATGAGCAGTTCTTC
TRBJ2-6 few TRBV5-6 . CASMSGSGANVLTF TGTGCCAGCATGTCGGGCTCTGGGGCCAACGTCCTGACTTTC
TRBJ2-1 . TRBV5-1 . CASRGFASYNEQFF TGCGCCAGCAGGGGGTTTGCCTCCTACAATGAGCAGTTCTTC
TRBJ2-5 few TRBV20-1 . CSARDRENATQYF TGCAGTGCTAGAGACAGGGAAAATGCGACCCAGTACTTC
TRBJ2-2 few TRBV7-2 . CASSLGGGRTGELFF TGTGCCAGCAGCTTAGGGGGGGGCAGGACCGGGGAGCTGTTTTTT
TRBJ2-2 many TRBV12-3/TRBV12-4 . CASSLYPPDTGELFF TGTGCCAGCAGTTTATACCCACCCGACACCGGGGAGCTGTTTTTT
TRBJ2-2 few TRBV29-1 . CSAGTLNTGELFF TGCAGCGCCGGGACTCTGAACACCGGGGAGCTGTTTTTT
TRBJ2-2 few TRBV7-2 TRBD1 CASSHPTGSHGELFF TGTGCCAGCAGCCATCCGACAGGGTCACACGGGGAGCTGTTTTTT
TRBJ1-1 . TRBV20-1 TRBD1 CSAFPGQYTEAFF TGCAGTGCTTTTCCGGGACAGTACACTGAAGCTTTCTTT
TRBJ2-7 few TRBV10-3 . CAISESQGSYEQYF TGTGCCATCAGTGAGTCCCAGGGGTCCTACGAGCAGTACTTC
TRBJ2-1 few TRBV12-3/TRBV12-4 TRBD2 CASSSRQRGYNEQFF TGTGCCAGCAGCAGCCGGCAGCGGGGGTACAATGAGCAGTTCTTC
TRBJ1-2 . TRBV7-9 . CASSNQTGQRNYGYTF TGTGCCAGCAGCAACCAAACAGGGCAAAGGAACTATGGCTACACCTTC
TRBJ2-7 . TRBV20-1 . CSASGGRSYEQYF TGCAGTGCTAGCGGGGGGCGGTCCTACGAGCAGTACTTC
TRBJ2-5 many TRBV20-1 . CSAISPTRRVETQYF TGCAGTGCCATTAGCCCGACGCGGCGCGTTGAGACCCAGTACTTC
TRBJ2-6 . TRBV21-1 . CASSKEDGVAGYSGANVLTF TGTGCCAGCAGCAAAGAAGACGGAGTAGCAGGATACTCTGGGGCCAACGTCCTGACTTTC
TRBJ2-7 . TRBV19 TRBD1 CASSFGQGFSYEQYF TGTGCCAGTAGTTTCGGACAGGGATTCTCCTACGAGCAGTACTTC
TRBJ2-1 once TRBV7-8 TRBD2 CASSSRTSGGTYNEQFF TGTGCCAGCAGCTCAAGGACTAGCGGGGGAACCTACAATGAGCAGTTCTTC
TRBJ2-1 . TRBV28 TRBD1 CASSSRGQGADCEQFF TGTGCCAGCAGTTCAAGAGGACAGGGGGCGGATTGTGAGCAGTTCTTC
TRBJ2-3 few TRBV6-5 TRBD2 CASRPSGGASDTQYF TGTGCCAGCAGGCCAAGCGGGGGGGCTTCAGATACGCAGTATTTT
TRBJ2-1 many TRBV19 . CASSIRGTFWEQFF TGTGCCAGTAGTATCCGGGGGACTTTTTGGGAGCAGTTCTTC
TRBJ2-5 . TRBV29-1 TRBD1 CSVDVGGLETQYF TGCAGCGTTGACGTAGGGGGCCTGGAGACCCAGTACTTC
TRBJ2-2 . TRBV3-1 . CASSQNGTRWMRELFF TGTGCCAGCAGCCAAAACGGAACCCGTTGGATGCGGGAGCTGTTTTTT
TRBJ2-7 . TRBV20-1 TRBD2 CSARPPLAGGLEQYF TGCAGTGCTAGGCCCCCTCTAGCGGGGGGGCTCGAGCAGTACTTC
TRBJ2-7 many TRBV9 TRBD2 CASSATSGGLGEQYF TGTGCCAGCAGCGCGACTAGCGGGGGATTGGGCGAGCAGTACTTC
TRBJ2-2 few TRBV29-1 . CSVGTGGELFF TGCAGCGTTGGAACCGGGGGGGAGCTGTTTTTT
TRBJ2-3 . TRBV28 . CASSSLRGRTDTQYF TGTGCCAGCAGTTCATTACGGGGACGCACAGATACGCAGTATTTT
TRBJ1-1 once TRBV5-8 . CASIPTNGRLNTEAFF TGTGCCAGCATCCCGACAAACGGGCGGTTGAACACTGAAGCTTTCTTT
TRBJ1-6 . TRBV6-1 . CASSPSREPNSPLHF TGTGCCAGCAGTCCATCCCGGGAGCCTAATTCACCCCTCCACTTT
TRBJ2-5 . TRBV20-1 . CSGRPQSVETQYF TGCAGTGGTCGCCCCCAGTCGGTAGAGACCCAGTACTTC
TRBJ2-3 few TRBV24-1 TRBD1 CATGKPGGPTDTQYF TGTGCCACCGGCAAACCAGGGGGACCCACAGATACGCAGTATTTT
TRBJ2-2 few TRBV10-3 TRBD1 CAIGAQGATNTGELFF TGTGCCATCGGTGCACAGGGGGCGACGAACACCGGGGAGCTGTTTTTT
TRBJ1-3 many TRBV6-5 . CASSYSYTASGNTIYF TGTGCCAGCAGTTACTCGTACACAGCATCTGGAAACACCATATATTTT
TRBJ2-1 many TRBV29-1 . CSGHPGMTSSYNEQFF TGCAGCGGCCATCCGGGCATGACGAGCTCCTACAATGAGCAGTTCTTC
TRBJ1-4 . TRBV20-1 . CSATSTMETNEKLFF TGCAGTGCAACCTCCACAATGGAAACTAATGAAAAACTGTTTTTT
TRBJ2-5 . TRBV11-1 TRBD2 CASSFQLLAGANEETQYF TGTGCCAGCAGCTTTCAACTCCTAGCGGGGGCTAATGAAGAGACCCAGTACTTC
TRBJ2-1 few TRBV12-3/TRBV12-4 TRBD2 CASAGLAGLYNEQFF TGTGCCAGTGCGGGACTAGCGGGTTTATACAATGAGCAGTTCTTC
TRBJ1-1 . TRBV20-1 . CSALTGEGTEAFF TGCAGTGCTTTGACGGGGGAGGGCACTGAAGCTTTCTTT
TRBJ1-1 few TRBV7-2 . CASSWAGATEAFF TGTGCCAGCAGCTGGGCGGGAGCCACTGAAGCTTTCTTT
TRBJ2-7 many TRBV29-1 TRBD2 CSVVRGGGSSYEQYF TGCAGCGTCGTCCGGGGCGGGGGGTCCTCCTACGAGCAGTACTTC
TRBJ2-1 . TRBV20-1 . CSGALAPYNEQFF TGCAGTGGTGCGCTAGCTCCTTACAATGAGCAGTTCTTC
TRBJ1-5 . TRBV5-1 TRBD1 CASSLDDRDDQPQHF TGCGCCAGCAGCTTGGACGACAGGGACGATCAGCCCCAGCATTTT
TRBJ2-7 many TRBV7-2 . CASSENYEQYF TGTGCCAGCAGCGAGAACTACGAGCAGTACTTC
TRBJ1-3 many TRBV6-2/TRBV6-3 . CASSRSVSGNTIYF TGTGCCAGCAGTAGATCGGTCTCTGGAAACACCATATATTTT
TRBJ1-1 few TRBV20-1 . CSAQGPRTEAFF TGCAGTGCTCAGGGGCCGAGAACTGAAGCTTTCTTT
TRBJ2-3 many TRBV10-3 . CAISGYTSTDTQYF TGTGCCATCAGTGGATATACTAGCACAGATACGCAGTATTTT
TRBJ2-2 few TRBV12-3/TRBV12-4 . CASGVGGRRTGELFF TGTGCCAGCGGGGTCGGGGGGCGCAGGACCGGGGAGCTGTTTTTT
TRBJ1-1 . TRBV3-1 . CASSLPTRTEAFF TGTGCCAGCAGCCTACCCACCCGGACTGAAGCTTTCTTT
TRBJ2-1 . TRBV9 TRBD2 CASSPERGVYNEQFF TGTGCCAGCAGCCCCGAGCGGGGGGTCTACAATGAGCAGTTCTTC